This T cell receptor (beta chain) derives from a study of T cell responses to AZD1222 COVID-19 vaccine. Libraries were prepared by immunoSEQ multiplex PCR; TCRdb keeps only in-frame clonotypes and omits some of them. Found here are 100,000 to 120,000 clones, around 81% of them singletons; the top ten hold about 4.5%. This clone was recorded once. This sequence originates from an adult in good health. The sample consisted of peripheral blood, taken on day 0 of AZD1222 vaccination.

The CDR3 DNA reads as TGTGCCAGCAGCTTAGGGCTAGCGGGAGGGGGGAGCGAGCAGTACTTC. Its translation: CASSLGLAGGGSEQYF. The chain couples TRBV7-2 to TRBJ2-7, with 12 bases that match TRBD2. The V segment lost 1 base and the J segment 6 bases; nucleotides outside the gene matches: 7. This CDR3 has 16 amino acids. CDR1 and CDR2 from the germline V gene are SGHTA and FQGNSA.